This T cell receptor (beta chain) was sequenced during a study of Tregs in tolerant kidney transplant recipients. Whole-study results and caveats: This study did not directly address biological reproducibility. For some patients, primers changed over time, blocking nucleotide-level comparison.

Unstimulated regulatory T cells (CD4+CD25+CD127-), CD4+CD25- non-regulatory cells, CD4 and CD8 cells were FACS-sorted from thawed PBMCs. Germline CDR1 SGHNT, CDR2 YYREEE (reference sequence). This CDR3 contains 13 residues. After removal of 6 bases from V and 7 bases from J, the junction contained 7 bases not matched to a gene. TCRdb keeps only in-frame clones here, not all; method: immunoSEQ multiplex PCR. In the table there are roughly 80,000 clones, approximately 89% of which are singletons. To note about this clone: Its antigen is not identified.

The material was Tregs from blood, obtained before the transplant. The chain carries TRBV5-4 and TRBJ1-2; 9 bases map to TRBD1. The TCR comes from a human donor who received a combined kidney and bone marrow transplant. The CDR3, as DNA: TGTGCCAGCACCGAACAGGGGGCTGGTGGCTACACCTTC. This encodes CASTEQGAGGYTF.